The clone carrying this T cell receptor (beta chain) has at least ten counts. What it binds is not known. Amplified TCR beta CDR3 regions derived from RNA transcripts. First-round RT-PCR with HTBI primers amplified the TCR CDR3 region. TCRdb re-analysed the multiplex PCR reads in MiXCR, keeping a single row per CDR3 protein. Here the sample spans 350,000 to 450,000 distinct CDR3 sequences, roughly 14% being singletons. This specimen comes from a study of T cells in Graves' hyperthyroidism and ophthalmopathy. Overall study: Staff took peripheral blood when the initial diagnosis was made, before any treatment began.

The study, taken as a whole, reports: Most thyroid clonotypes expanded above 0.001 were also detected in blood.

Germline trimming cut 5 bases from V and 2 bases from J; bases unmatched to any gene: 5. The length of the CDR3 is 16 residues. The TCR sequence derives from a woman aged 55-75 years with Graves' hyperthyroidism. The chain carries TRBV12-3 or TRBV12-4 and TRBJ2-1; 11 nucleotides agree with TRBD2. The sample taken for sequencing was blood. CDR3 sequence reads: CASSPGTSGTYNEQFF. CDR3 in DNA: TGTGCCAGCAGTCCCGGGACTAGCGGTACCTACAATGAGCAGTTCTTC.